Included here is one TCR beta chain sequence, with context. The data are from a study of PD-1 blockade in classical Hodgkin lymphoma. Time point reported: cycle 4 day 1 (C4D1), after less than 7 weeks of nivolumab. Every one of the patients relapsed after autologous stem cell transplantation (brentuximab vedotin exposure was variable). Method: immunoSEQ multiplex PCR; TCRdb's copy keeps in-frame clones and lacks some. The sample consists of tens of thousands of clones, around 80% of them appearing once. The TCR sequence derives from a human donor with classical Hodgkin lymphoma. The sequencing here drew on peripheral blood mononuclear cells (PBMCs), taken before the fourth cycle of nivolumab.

In DNA form, the CDR3 reads TGTGCCAGCAGCGTAGAGTCAGGACAGCCTTGGAACACTGAAGCTTTCTTT. Its protein is CASSVESGQPWNTEAFF. J is TRBJ1-1 and V is TRBV9; tentative D call: TRBD1 (6 bases). Germline assignment: CDR1 SGDLS and CDR2 YYNGEE. V was clipped by 0 bases and J by 1 base, with 16 bases between them. This CDR3 spans 17 amino acids. The full variable domain, rest sourced from reference TRBV9 and TRBJ1-1, is DSGVTQTPKHLITATGQRVTLRCSPRSGDLSVYWYQQSLDQGLQFLIQYYNGEERAKGNILERFSAQQFPDLHSELNLSSLELGDSALYFCASSVESGQPWNTEAFFGQGTRLTVV.